This is a list of T cell receptor beta chains from one sample in a study of spatial heterogeneity in lung cancer. TCRdb reanalysed the 5' RACE reads using MiXCR and keeps one entry per CDR3 protein. The sample has 35,000 to 55,000 distinct CDR3 sequences, about 13% seen once. The specimen comprised PBMCs, sampled at surgery. Receptors originate from a male donor with early-stage non-small cell lung cancer. CDR3s include the opening cysteine and the closing phenylalanine or tryptophan. D genes are given only for firm matches. For some rows the clone size is stated as once, few or many, or as a class when expanded; others skip it.

abundance: NA
v_gene: TRBV29-1
d_gene: NA
j_gene: TRBJ2-3
CDR3aa: CSVEGPGASTDTQYF
CDR3nt: TGCAGCGTTGAAGGACCGGGAGCTAGCACAGATACGCAGTATTTT

abundance: few
v_gene: TRBV10-3
d_gene: NA
j_gene: TRBJ1-5
CDR3aa: CAIRSGDQPQHF
CDR3nt: TGTGCCATACGATCGGGGGATCAGCCCCAGCATTTT

abundance: NA
v_gene: TRBV11-2
d_gene: NA
j_gene: TRBJ1-4
CDR3aa: CASSLTPLAGEKLFF
CDR3nt: TGTGCCAGCAGCTTAACTCCCCTCGCGGGTGAAAAACTGTTTTTT

abundance: many
v_gene: TRBV6-5
d_gene: NA
j_gene: TRBJ1-1
CDR3aa: CASRSQGFGEAFF
CDR3nt: TGTGCCAGCAGGTCCCAGGGATTTGGTGAAGCTTTCTTT

abundance: few
v_gene: TRBV7-3
d_gene: NA
j_gene: TRBJ2-5
CDR3aa: CASSLTGDKGTQYF
CDR3nt: TGTGCCAGCAGCTTAACGGGCGATAAGGGGACCCAGTACTTC

abundance: many
v_gene: TRBV29-1
d_gene: NA
j_gene: TRBJ1-4
CDR3aa: CSVEFDNEKLFF
CDR3nt: TGCAGCGTTGAATTCGATAATGAAAAACTGTTTTTT

abundance: few
v_gene: TRBV30
d_gene: NA
j_gene: TRBJ2-2
CDR3aa: CAWHLGPGELFF
CDR3nt: TGTGCCTGGCACTTAGGGCCCGGGGAGCTGTTTTTT

abundance: many
v_gene: TRBV12-3/TRBV12-4
d_gene: NA
j_gene: TRBJ2-7
CDR3aa: CASSPPRDLYEQYF
CDR3nt: TGTGCCAGCAGCCCACCCAGGGACCTCTACGAGCAGTACTTC

abundance: few
v_gene: TRBV3-1
d_gene: NA
j_gene: TRBJ1-1
CDR3aa: CASSAMTGAEAFF
CDR3nt: TGTGCCAGCAGTGCCATGACGGGGGCTGAAGCTTTCTTT

abundance: many
v_gene: TRBV4-1
d_gene: TRBD1
j_gene: TRBJ2-3
CDR3aa: CASSRSRDRTQYF
CDR3nt: TGCGCCAGCAGCCGGTCCAGGGACAGGACGCAGTATTTT

abundance: NA
v_gene: TRBV6-5
d_gene: NA
j_gene: TRBJ2-5
CDR3aa: CASSYSQTQYF
CDR3nt: TGTGCCAGCAGTTACTCCCAGACCCAGTACTTC

abundance: NA
v_gene: TRBV12-5
d_gene: NA
j_gene: TRBJ1-5
CDR3aa: CASGLDRGQPQHF
CDR3nt: TGTGCTAGTGGTTTGGATCGAGGACAGCCCCAGCATTTT

abundance: many
v_gene: TRBV4-1
d_gene: NA
j_gene: TRBJ2-7
CDR3aa: CASSQTPYTYEQYF
CDR3nt: TGCGCCAGCAGCCAAACCCCATATACCTACGAGCAGTACTTC

abundance: many
v_gene: TRBV10-3
d_gene: TRBD1
j_gene: TRBJ1-4
CDR3aa: CASHRGQNEKLFF
CDR3nt: TGTGCCAGCCACAGGGGGCAGAATGAAAAACTGTTTTTT

abundance: NA
v_gene: TRBV2
d_gene: TRBD1
j_gene: TRBJ1-2
CDR3aa: CASIRQGADYGYTF
CDR3nt: TGTGCCAGCATTCGACAGGGGGCCGACTATGGCTACACCTTC

abundance: few
v_gene: TRBV18
d_gene: NA
j_gene: TRBJ2-1
CDR3aa: CASSPPEGYNEQFF
CDR3nt: TGTGCCAGCTCACCACCAGAAGGGTACAATGAGCAGTTCTTC